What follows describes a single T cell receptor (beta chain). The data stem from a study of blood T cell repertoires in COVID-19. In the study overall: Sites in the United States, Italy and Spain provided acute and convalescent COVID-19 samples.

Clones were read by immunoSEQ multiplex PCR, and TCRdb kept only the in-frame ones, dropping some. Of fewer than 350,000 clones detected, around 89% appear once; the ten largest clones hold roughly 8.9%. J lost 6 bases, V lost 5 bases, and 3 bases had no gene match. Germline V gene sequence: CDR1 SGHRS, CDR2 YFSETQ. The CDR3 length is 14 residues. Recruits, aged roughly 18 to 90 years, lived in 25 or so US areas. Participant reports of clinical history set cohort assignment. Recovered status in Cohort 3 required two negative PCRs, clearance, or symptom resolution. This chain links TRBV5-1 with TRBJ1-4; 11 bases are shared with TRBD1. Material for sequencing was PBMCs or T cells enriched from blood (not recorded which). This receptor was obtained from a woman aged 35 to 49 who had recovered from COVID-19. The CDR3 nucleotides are TGCGCCAGCAGACCGGGACAGGGGGATGAAAAACTGTTTTTT. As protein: CASRPGQGDEKLFF.